The clone carrying this T cell receptor (beta chain) was detected only a few times. The antigen remains undetermined. This CDR3 is built from 17 residues. Germline values: CDR1 SGHTS, CDR2 YDEGEE. V lost 4 bases and J 3 bases, leaving 19 bases between the germline ends. Profiled with immunoSEQ multiplex PCR; TCRdb holds only in-frame clones, not every one. This sample carries around 75,000 clones, approximately 81% of them seen once, and the ten largest clones take 2% to 2.5%. The record originates from a study of T cell clones after liver transplantation. General study results and limits: Small, mixed patient groups and varying post-transplant times limit these conclusions.

The rearrangement uses TRBV5-8 and TRBJ2-2; perhaps TRBD2 as D (6 bases). This receptor was taken from a human patient who received a liver transplant. The graft donor may have contributed some T cells. The sequences come from CD4+ T cells from blood, collected less than 50 months after liver transplant. Here the CDR3 reads CASSVPRSGSDTGELFF. The CDR3 nucleotides are TGTGCCAGCAGCGTCCCGAGGAGCGGGTCGGACACCGGGGAGCTGTTTTTT.